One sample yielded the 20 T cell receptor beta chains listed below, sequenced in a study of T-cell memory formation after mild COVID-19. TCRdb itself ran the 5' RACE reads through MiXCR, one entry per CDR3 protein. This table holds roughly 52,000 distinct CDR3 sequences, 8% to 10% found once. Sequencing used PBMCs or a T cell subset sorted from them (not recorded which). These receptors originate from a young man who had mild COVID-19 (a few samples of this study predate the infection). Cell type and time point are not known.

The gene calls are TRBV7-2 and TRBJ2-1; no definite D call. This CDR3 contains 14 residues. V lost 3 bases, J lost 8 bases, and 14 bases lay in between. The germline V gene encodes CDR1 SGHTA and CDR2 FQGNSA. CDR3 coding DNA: TGTGCCAGCAGCTTTTACTCCGCCCGTGATGAGCAGTTCTTC. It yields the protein CASSFYSARDEQFF.

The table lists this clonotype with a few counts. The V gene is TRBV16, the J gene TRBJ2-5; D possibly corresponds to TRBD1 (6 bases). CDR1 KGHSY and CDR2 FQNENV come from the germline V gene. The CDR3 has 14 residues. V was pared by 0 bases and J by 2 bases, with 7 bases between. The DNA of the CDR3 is TGTGCCAGCAGCCAATCGGGGGCTCAAGAGACCCAGTACTTC. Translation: CASSQSGAQETQYF.

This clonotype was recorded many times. In nucleotides, the CDR3 is TGTGCCACCAGTGATCGGGGGGATACGCAGTATTTT. Translated, it gives CATSDRGDTQYF. The chain couples TRBV24-1 to TRBJ2-3; TRBD2 is a possible D gene (6 bases). The germline V gene has CDR1 KGHDR and CDR2 SFDVKD. V was shortened by 3 bases and J by 6 bases, with 6 bases between the two germline ends. The CDR3 loop spans 12 amino acids.

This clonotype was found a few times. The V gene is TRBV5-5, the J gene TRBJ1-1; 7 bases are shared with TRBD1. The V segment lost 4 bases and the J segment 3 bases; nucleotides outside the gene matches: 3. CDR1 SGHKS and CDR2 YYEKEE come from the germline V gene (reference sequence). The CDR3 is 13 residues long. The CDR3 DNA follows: TGTGCCAGCAGCGTGACAGGGTACACTGAAGCTTTCTTT. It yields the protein CASSVTGYTEAFF.

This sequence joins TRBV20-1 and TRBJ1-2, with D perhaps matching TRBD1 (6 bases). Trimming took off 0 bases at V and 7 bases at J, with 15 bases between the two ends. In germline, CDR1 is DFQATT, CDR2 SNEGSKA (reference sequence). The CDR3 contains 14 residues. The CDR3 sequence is CSARDPQGRRGYTF. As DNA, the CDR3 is TGCAGTGCTAGAGATCCCCAGGGGCGGCGTGGCTACACCTTC.

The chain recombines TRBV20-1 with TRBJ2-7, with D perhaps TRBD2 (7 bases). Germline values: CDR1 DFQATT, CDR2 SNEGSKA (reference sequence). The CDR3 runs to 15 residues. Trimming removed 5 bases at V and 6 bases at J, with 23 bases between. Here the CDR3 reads CSAGLNRGGLGEQYF. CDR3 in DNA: TGCAGTGCTGGATTGAATAGGGGGGGGCTCGGCGAGCAGTACTTC.

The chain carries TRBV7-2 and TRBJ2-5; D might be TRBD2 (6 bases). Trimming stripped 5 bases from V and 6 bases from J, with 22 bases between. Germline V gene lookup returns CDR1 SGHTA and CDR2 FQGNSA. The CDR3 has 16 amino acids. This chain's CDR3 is CASSPSGRSSGQTQYF. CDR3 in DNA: TGTGCCAGCAGCCCCAGCGGGCGCTCCTCGGGACAGACCCAGTACTTC.

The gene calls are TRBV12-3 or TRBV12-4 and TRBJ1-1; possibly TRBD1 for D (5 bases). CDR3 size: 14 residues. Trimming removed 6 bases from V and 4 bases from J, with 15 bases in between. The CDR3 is CASRGSGGGTEAFF. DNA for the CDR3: TGTGCCAGCAGGGGTAGTGGTGGGGGCACTGAAGCTTTCTTT.

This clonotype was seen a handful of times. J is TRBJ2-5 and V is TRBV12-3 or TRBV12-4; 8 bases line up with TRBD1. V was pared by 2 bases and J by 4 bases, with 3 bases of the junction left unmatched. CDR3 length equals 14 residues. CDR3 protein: CASSLNRGRETQYF. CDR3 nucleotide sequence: TGTGCCAGCAGTTTAAACAGGGGGAGAGAGACCCAGTACTTC.

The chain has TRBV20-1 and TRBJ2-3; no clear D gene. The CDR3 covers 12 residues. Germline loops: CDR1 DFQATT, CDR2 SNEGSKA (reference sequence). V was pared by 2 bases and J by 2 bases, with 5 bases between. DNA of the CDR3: TGCAGTGCTAGATTTCTCACAGATACGCAGTATTTT. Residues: CSARFLTDTQYF.

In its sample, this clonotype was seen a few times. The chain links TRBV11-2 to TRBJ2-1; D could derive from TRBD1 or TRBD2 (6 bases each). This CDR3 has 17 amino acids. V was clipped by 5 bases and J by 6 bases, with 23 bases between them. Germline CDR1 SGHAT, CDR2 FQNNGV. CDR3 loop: CASSPWVGGGGPNEQFF. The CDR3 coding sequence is TGTGCCAGCAGCCCATGGGTCGGGGGCGGAGGTCCCAATGAGCAGTTCTTC.

In DNA, the CDR3 is TGCGCCAGCAGGGAGGGACAGGGGCCTCGAGGCACTGAAGCTTTCTTT. This codes for CASREGQGPRGTEAFF. The rearrangement joins TRBV4-1 to TRBJ1-1; TRBD1 agrees at 10 bases. V lost 6 bases to trimming and J lost 4 bases; unmatched junction nucleotides: 11. Germline assignment: CDR1 MGHRA and CDR2 YSYEKL. This CDR3 comprises 16 residues.

The CDR3 loop reads CARIIPPRWSRNTGELFF. In DNA form, the CDR3 reads TGTGCTAGGATCATCCCCCCCAGGTGGTCCAGGAACACCGGGGAGCTGTTTTTT. J is TRBJ2-2 and V is TRBV12-5; D ambiguous. Trimming shortened V by 9 bases and J by 1 base, and 24 bases separated the two germline ends. Germline V gene lookup returns CDR1 LGHNT and CDR2 FRNRAP. This CDR3 comprises 18 residues.

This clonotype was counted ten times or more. The CDR3 spells CSVDETTETQYF. CDR3 bases: TGCAGCGTTGATGAGACGACGGAGACCCAGTACTTC. This chain connects TRBV29-1 to TRBJ2-5, with unresolved D. Germline lookup yields CDR1 SQVTM and CDR2 ANQGSEA. The CDR3 is 12 residues long. Trimming pared 3 bases from V and 5 bases from J, leaving 10 bases between.

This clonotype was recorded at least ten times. CDR3 in DNA: TGTGCCAGCAGCTTAGATTATGAGCAGTTCTTC. Its protein product is CASSLDYEQFF. V usage is TRBV7-8 and J usage is TRBJ2-1; no clear D gene. V was trimmed by 1 base and J by 8 bases, leaving 3 bases between them. Germline CDR1 is SGHVS and CDR2 is FQNEAQ. The CDR3 spans 11 residues.

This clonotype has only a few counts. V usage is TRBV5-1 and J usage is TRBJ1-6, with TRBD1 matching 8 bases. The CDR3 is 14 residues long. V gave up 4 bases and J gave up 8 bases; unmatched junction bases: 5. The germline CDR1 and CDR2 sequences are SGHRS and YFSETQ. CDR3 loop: CASSVDRGHSPLHF. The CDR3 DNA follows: TGCGCCAGCAGCGTTGACAGGGGTCATTCACCCCTCCACTTT.

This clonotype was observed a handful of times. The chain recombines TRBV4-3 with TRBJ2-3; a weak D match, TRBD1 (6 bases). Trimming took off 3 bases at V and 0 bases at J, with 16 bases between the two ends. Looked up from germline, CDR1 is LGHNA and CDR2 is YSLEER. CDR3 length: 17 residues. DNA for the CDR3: TGCGCCAGCAGCCAGGGTTCCGGGACACCTAGCACAGATACGCAGTATTTT. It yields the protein CASSQGSGTPSTDTQYF.

The CDR3 sequence is CASSPFQETQYF. In DNA, the CDR3 is TGTGCCAGCAGCCCTTTCCAAGAGACCCAGTACTTC. V usage is TRBV12-3 or TRBV12-4 and J usage is TRBJ2-5, with D unclear. V lost 6 bases, J lost 1 base, and 6 bases lay in between. This CDR3 has 12 residues.

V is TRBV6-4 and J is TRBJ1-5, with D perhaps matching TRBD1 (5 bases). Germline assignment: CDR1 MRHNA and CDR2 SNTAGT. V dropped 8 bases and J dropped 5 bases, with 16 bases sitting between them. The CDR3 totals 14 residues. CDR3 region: CASFPRGKDQPQHF. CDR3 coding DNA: TGTGCCAGCTTCCCGCGGGGGAAAGATCAGCCCCAGCATTTT.

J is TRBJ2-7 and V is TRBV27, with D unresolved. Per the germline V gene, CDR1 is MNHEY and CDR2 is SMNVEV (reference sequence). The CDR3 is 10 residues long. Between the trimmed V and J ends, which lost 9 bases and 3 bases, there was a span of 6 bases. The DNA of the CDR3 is TGTGCCAGGGACCTCTACGAGCAGTACTTC. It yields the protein CARDLYEQYF.